This T cell receptor beta chain was captured by sequencing in a study of blood T cell repertoires in COVID-19. Across the study: Researchers got acute and convalescent COVID-19 samples from the United States, Italy and Spain. Sample material is recorded as cDNA or gDNA derived from T cells, B-cell-depleted T cells, or PBMCs.

Cohorts were determined from participant-reported clinical history. Original handling: Using reference gene primer amplification, nucleated cell counts were estimated. This table comes from immunoSEQ multiplex PCR, and its TCRdb copy is limited to in-frame clones, with some not included. That table supplies the V and J calls and clone size; D and trimming were determined from the DNA. Here the sample spans some 170,000 clones, about 79% being singletons. The V gene's germline CDR1 is LGHDT and CDR2 YNNKEL (reference sequence). The CDR3 is made up of 16 amino acids. After removal of 0 bases from V and 8 bases from J, the junction contained 7 bases not matched to a gene.

Sample: PBMCs or T cells enriched from blood (not recorded which). The chain couples TRBV3-1 (or the pseudogene TRBV3-2) to TRBJ2-1; TRBD2 aligns across 10 bases. The sequence was obtained from a man aged 50-59 years who had recovered from COVID-19. Here the CDR3 reads CASSQERLAGVDEQFF. In nucleotides, the CDR3 is TGTGCCAGCAGCCAAGAAAGGCTAGCGGGGGTCGATGAGCAGTTCTTC.